The sequence of this T cell receptor (beta chain) was determined in a study of identical twins. Study-wide points: Models came in too low on out-of-frame TCR alpha sharing in monozygotic twins. Excess sharing between twins was weaker in beta out-of-frame sequences.

cDNA carried unique molecular identifiers, and a universal primer site was added by template switching. TCRdb re-called the 5' RACE reads with MiXCR, one entry per CDR3 protein. The sample lists 300,000 to 350,000 distinct CDR3 sequences; 9% to 15% were seen once. The CDR3 is made up of 15 amino acids. With 6 bases removed from V and 3 bases from J, the gap between germline ends came to 15 bases. Germline CDR1 is MNHNS and CDR2 is SASEGT. In its sample, this clonotype was seen many times. The antigen is not known. The sample was also reused in another study, on yellow fever vaccine responses in identical twins.

The chain has TRBV6-1 and TRBJ2-1, with D perhaps TRBD1 (5 bases). Material for sequencing was CD8+ T cells sorted from blood. This receptor was identified in a woman under 30 in good health. Here the CDR3 DNA reads TGTGCCAGCAGAGAGACAGATACATTCTACAATGAGCAGTTCTTC. Residues: CASRETDTFYNEQFF.